This T cell receptor beta chain was documented in a study of T-cell memory formation after mild COVID-19. Across the whole study: For the most part, TCR clusters were specific to one donor.

This clonotype has more than one count but fewer than ten. The antigen is not known. 5'RACE with constant-segment primers built TCRalpha and TCRbeta cDNA libraries with UMIs. TCRdb reanalysed the 5' RACE reads using MiXCR and keeps one entry per CDR3 protein. The sample yields approximately 250,000 distinct CDR3 sequences, approximately 15% seen once. Between the trimmed V and J ends, which lost 3 bases and 0 bases, there was a span of 10 bases. Germline-derived CDR1 and CDR2 are KGHSH and LQKENI. This CDR3 has 15 amino acids. Study-wide points: Researchers report contracting CD4+ clones mostly in CM and EM, with CD8+ clones in EMRA. The authors left the SARS-CoV-2 specificity of second-wave clones peaking on day 37 unconfirmed.

The TCR originated in a man younger than 30 who had mild COVID-19 (a few samples of this study predate the infection). Cell type and time point are not known. The gene calls are TRBV18 and TRBJ2-3; tentative D call: TRBD2 (6 bases). Material: PBMCs or a T cell subset sorted from them (not recorded which). Here the CDR3 reads CASSPLATSTDTQYF. The CDR3, as DNA: TGTGCCAGCTCACCCCTAGCGACTAGCACAGATACGCAGTATTTT.